The clone carrying this T cell receptor beta chain was observed a few times. Sequencing of TCR beta was performed on blood CD8+ T cells and on blood CD4+ T cells. This specimen comes from a study of CD8 T cells in Susac syndrome. CDR1 is LNHDA, CDR2 SQIVND, per germline (reference sequence). The V gene end was trimmed by 9 bases and the J gene end by 4 bases; junction bases not matched to a gene: 4. The CDR3 is 12 amino acids. With random hexamers, reverse transcription was performed on about 0.5 to 1 ug of RNA. TCRdb recomputed calls from the immunoSEQ multiplex PCR reads with MiXCR, one row per CDR3 protein. The sample yields around 170,000 distinct CDR3 sequences, approximately 94% seen once.

This sequence originates from a human donor with Susac syndrome. The chain combines TRBV19 with TRBJ1-2; 8 bases match TRBD1. The sequenced material came from CD4+ T cells from PBMCs. The chain's CDR3 is CASGQGGYGYTF. The CDR3 bases are TGTGCCAGCGGACAGGGCGGCTATGGCTACACCTTC.